This T cell receptor (beta chain) is drawn from a study of control samples from healthy donors and cancer patients. Sequencing was performed with immunoSEQ multiplex PCR; in TCRdb, only in-frame clones are kept and a portion is missing. The repertoire holds fewer than 200,000 clones, with 90% as singletons. V lost 8 bases and J lost 5, with 7 bases in between. Germline CDR1 reads MDHEN; CDR2 reads SYDVKM. This CDR3 is built from 11 residues. This clone has only one observation. The same CDR3 also results from other DNA sequences found in this sample. This sequence joins TRBV28 and TRBJ1-5; the D is unclear. The sequenced material came from blood. This TCR was recovered from a woman aged 50 to 65 in good health. CDR3 nucleotides: TGTGCCAGCCGCCGGGATCAGCCCCAGCATTTT. Protein: CASRRDQPQHF.